This record covers a single T cell receptor (beta chain). What it recognizes is unknown. Genomic DNA of each subset was evenly split across several immunoSEQ plates. Original data processing: Junction-only sequences without quality scores came from ImmunoSEQ, so filtering differed. Profiled with immunoSEQ multiplex PCR; TCRdb holds only in-frame clones, not every one. That table supplies the V and J calls and clone size; D and trimming were determined from the DNA. This table holds about 2.2 million clones, 85% to 95% found once. This sample stems from a study of shared clonotypes between healthy human individuals. Study background: The study enrolled a couple of women and a few men aged 18 to 49. Study-wide findings and caveats: Naive subsets generally had larger estimated richness than memory subsets.

The length of the CDR3 is 12 residues. In germline, CDR1 is LGHNA, CDR2 YNFKEQ. V was pared by 1 base and J by 5 bases, with 3 bases between. CD45RO-negative, CCR7-selected cells formed the naive CD8 fraction, which excluded terminally differentiated effector memory CD45RA+ cells. This clonotype was obtained from a man in his late teens or twenties in good health. Some clones in this sample may be carry-over from other donors' samples. The V gene is TRBV4-2, the J gene TRBJ1-5; D gene uncertain. Input material: naive CD8+ T cells from PBMCs. The CDR3 sequence: CASSQGDQPQHF. The CDR3 nucleotides are TGTGCCAGCAGCCAAGGGGATCAGCCCCAGCATTTT.